Presented here are 7 T cell receptor beta chains from one specimen sequenced in a study of shared clonotypes between healthy human individuals. CD45RO-negative, CCR7-selected cells formed the naive CD8 fraction, which excluded terminally differentiated effector memory CD45RA+ cells. Produced via immunoSEQ multiplex PCR; TCRdb's table is partial and in-frame only. The sample holds some 630,000 clones, 95% to 96% seen once. The sequenced sample consisted of naive CD8+ T cells sorted from blood. The receptors derive from a young woman in good health.

CDR3 coding DNA: TGCGCCAGCAGTGAGGGGGAGACCCAGTACTTC. Translation gives CASSEGETQYF. J is TRBJ2-5 and V is TRBV10-1; D gene unclear. Germline V gene lookup returns CDR1 WNHNN and CDR2 SYGVQD (reference sequence). Trimming shortened V by 2 bases and J by 5 bases, and 3 bases separated the two germline ends. The CDR3 consists of 11 residues.

This chain uses TRBV9 with TRBJ2-7; 9 bases map to TRBD2. This CDR3 is built from 17 residues. CDR1 and CDR2 (germline): SGDLS, YYNGEE. Unmatched junction bases numbered 15, after V lost 4 bases and J lost 4 bases. CDR3 in amino acids: CASSLRPTDSGSYEQYF. The DNA of the CDR3 is TGTGCCAGCAGCCTGAGGCCTACAGATAGCGGGAGTTACGAGCAGTACTTC. Using reference TRBV9 and TRBJ2-7 for the parts outside the CDR3, the full variable domain is DSGVTQTPKHLITATGQRVTLRCSPRSGDLSVYWYQQSLDQGLQFLIQYYNGEERAKGNILERFSAQQFPDLHSELNLSSLELGDSALYFCASSLRPTDSGSYEQYFGPGTRLTVT.

J is TRBJ2-1 and V is TRBV9; a possible D gene is TRBD2 (5 bases). Germline V gene lookup returns CDR1 SGDLS and CDR2 YYNGEE. Trimming removed 3 bases at V and 5 bases at J, with 12 bases between. This CDR3 has 14 amino acids. This CDR3 is CASSAPDGNNEQFF. CDR3 DNA sequence: TGTGCCAGCAGCGCCCCGGACGGGAACAATGAGCAGTTCTTC.

The chain carries TRBV6-5 and TRBJ1-1; a weak D match, TRBD1 (5 bases). Germline-derived CDR1 and CDR2 are MNHEY and SVGAGI. Trimming left V 2 bases short and J 7 bases short, with 11 bases between. CDR3 length equals 13 residues. DNA for the CDR3: TGTGCCAGCAGTTACGGGTGGGACGATGAAGCTTTCTTT. This codes for CASSYGWDDEAFF.

J is TRBJ2-1 and V is TRBV7-9; D may be TRBD1 or TRBD2 (5 bases each). This CDR3 has 12 amino acids. Per the germline V gene, CDR1 is SEHNR and CDR2 is FQNEAQ (reference sequence). V lost 3 bases, J lost 15 bases, and 15 bases lay in between. CDR3 in amino acids: CASSFGDPGGFF. Written as DNA, the CDR3 is TGTGCCAGCAGCTTCGGGGACCCAGGTGGGTTCTTC.

Comment on this clone: At the DNA level, this CDR3 is encoded by other sequences in the same sample as well. The chain carries TRBV7-2 and TRBJ2-7; D is undetermined. The CDR3 loop spans 11 amino acids. Germline V lookup: CDR1 SGHTA, CDR2 FQGNSA. Trimming removed 5 bases at V and 4 bases at J, with 6 bases between. CDR3 sequence reads: CASSPAYEQYF. The CDR3 bases are TGTGCCAGCAGCCCCGCGTACGAGCAGTACTTC.

This clone was seen once. Different DNA sequences within this sample yield the same CDR3. V and J are TRBV27 and TRBJ2-7; D gene ambiguous. Germline V gene sequence: CDR1 MNHEY, CDR2 SMNVEV (reference sequence). V was pared by 3 bases and J by 1 base, with 10 bases between. This CDR3 is 14 amino acids long. Written as DNA, the CDR3 is TGTGCCAGCAGTTTGTCGGCTAGATCCTACGAGCAGTACTTC. This gives the protein CASSLSARSYEQYF.